The subject of this entry is one T cell receptor (beta chain). Antigen specificity is unknown. The sample carries other DNA sequences with the same CDR3. Trimming left V 0 bases short and J 0 bases short, with 6 bases between. The CDR3 runs 14 residues. Germline V gene sequence: CDR1 MNHEY, CDR2 SVGAGI. This entry comes from a study of T cell responses to AZD1222 COVID-19 vaccine. Turning to the study itself: Second-dose intervals of approximately 4 or approximately 12 weeks were pooled. General observations from the study: Repertoires were sampled only after the peak T cell response.

TCRdb's copy holds only in-frame clones and misses some; the assay was immunoSEQ multiplex PCR. The sample yields some 120,000 clones, roughly 87% seen once. Sample: peripheral blood, taken on day 0 of AZD1222 vaccination. This receptor was taken from an adult in good health. The V and J genes are TRBV6-5 and TRBJ2-7; possibly TRBD1 for D (5 bases). The CDR3 protein is CASSYSQGSYEQYF. The CDR3 DNA is TGTGCCAGCAGTTACTCTCAGGGCTCCTACGAGCAGTACTTC.